Following are 31 T cell receptor beta chains from one sample sequenced in a study of early T cells in non-severe SARS-CoV-2 infection. TCRdb reanalysed the 5' RACE reads using MiXCR and keeps one entry per CDR3 protein. In the table there are about 48,000 distinct CDR3 sequences, over 7.5% of which are singletons. The sample consisted of whole blood. The receptors derive from an adult who was a healthcare worker with PCR-confirmed SARS-CoV-2 infection or an uninfected control (not recorded which).

This clonotype was counted many times. The genes are TRBV28 and TRBJ2-7; TRBD2 matches at 8 bases. CDR3 size: 13 residues. The germline V gene encodes CDR1 MDHEN and CDR2 SYDVKM. V dropped 9 bases and J dropped 5; count of bases not matched to a gene: 9. Here the CDR3 DNA reads TGTGCCAGTTCTACGGGACTAGTGCACGAGCAGTACTTC. Translation: CASSTGLVHEQYF.

This clonotype appeared many times. The V gene is TRBV6-5, the J gene TRBJ2-5; D may be TRBD1 or TRBD2 (5 bases each). The germline V gene encodes CDR1 MNHEY and CDR2 SVGAGI. The CDR3 covers 15 residues. V lost 5 bases and J lost 5, with 18 bases in between. CDR3 protein: CASSEEGSRGETQYF. The CDR3 nucleotides are TGTGCCAGCAGTGAAGAGGGGAGTAGAGGCGAGACCCAGTACTTC.

This clonotype occurred many times. The chain recombines TRBV7-9 with TRBJ2-4; D possibly matches TRBD1 or TRBD2 (5 bases each). Trimming took off 5 bases at V and 3 bases at J, with 17 bases between the two ends. This CDR3 is 16 amino acids long. Germline V gene sequence: CDR1 SEHNR, CDR2 FQNEAQ (reference sequence). The CDR3 region is CASSPRQIGGKNIQYF. For the CDR3, the DNA is TGTGCCAGCAGCCCCAGACAGATTGGGGGCAAAAACATTCAGTACTTC.

There are many counts of this clonotype. The chain links TRBV7-9 to TRBJ1-3; D unclear. CDR1 and CDR2 from the germline V gene are SEHNR and FQNEAQ (reference sequence). V lost 5 bases and J 4 bases, leaving 6 bases between the germline ends. This CDR3 contains 12 residues. CDR3 loop: CASSLQGNTIYF. CDR3 DNA: TGTGCCAGCAGCCTACAGGGAAACACCATATATTTT.

This clonotype was detected only a few times. This sequence joins TRBV9 and TRBJ1-6; no clear D gene. The germline V and J ends were trimmed by 4 bases and 7 bases, with 15 bases remaining between them. Germline V gene data show CDR1 as SGDLS and CDR2 as YYNGEE. The CDR3 contains 15 residues. CDR3: CASSRLRGENSPLHF. In nucleotides, the CDR3 is TGTGCCAGCAGCCGGCTCCGGGGTGAAAATTCACCCCTCCACTTT.

This clonotype was seen ten or more times. This chain uses TRBV4-1 with TRBJ2-3, with D unclear. Trimming shortened V by 3 bases and J by 2 bases, and 3 bases separated the two germline ends. The CDR3 sequence is 12 residues long. Germline CDR1 is MGHRA and CDR2 is YSYEKL. CDR3 in amino acids: CASSHTTDTQYF. CDR3 nucleotide sequence: TGCGCCAGCAGCCACACCACAGATACGCAGTATTTT.

This clonotype was picked up a small number of times. V usage is TRBV3-1 and J usage is TRBJ2-7; D ambiguous. CDR3 length: 13 amino acids. Trimming left V 4 bases short and J 4 bases short, with 11 bases between. Germline V CDR1 and CDR2: LGHDT, YNNKEL (reference sequence). The CDR3 coding sequence is TGTGCCAGCAGCCGCCCACCGGTTTACGAGCAGTACTTC. Translation: CASSRPPVYEQYF.

This clonotype was counted a few times. The chain uses TRBV3-1 and TRBJ2-7; TRBD2 might be the D (6 bases). Looked up from germline, CDR1 is LGHDT and CDR2 is YNNKEL (reference sequence). The CDR3 is 15 residues long. The V and J ends lost 4 bases and 3 bases respectively, with 16 bases between them. CDR3 loop: CASSPEGLLNYEQYF. The CDR3 region has the DNA TGTGCCAGCAGCCCAGAGGGACTTCTCAACTACGAGCAGTACTTC.

This clonotype was detected ten times or more. This rearrangement joins TRBV29-1 to TRBJ1-1; D gene ambiguous. Deletions cut 8 bases from V and 4 bases from J, with 11 bases between. The CDR3 is 11 residues long. Per the germline V gene, CDR1 is SQVTM and CDR2 is ANQGSEA. The CDR3 spells CSTGRSTEAFF. CDR3 DNA: TGCAGCACTGGGAGGAGCACTGAAGCTTTCTTT.

This clonotype was detected many times. The genes are TRBV20-1 and TRBJ2-7, with D tentatively TRBD2 (6 bases). V was clipped by 5 bases and J by 1 base, with 15 bases between them. CDR3 size: 14 residues. Per the germline V gene, CDR1 is DFQATT and CDR2 is SNEGSKA (reference sequence). Here the CDR3 reads CSAEGRGVSYEQYF. The DNA of the CDR3 is TGCAGTGCTGAAGGTCGCGGGGTTTCCTACGAGCAGTACTTC.

The genes are TRBV5-1 and TRBJ1-5; D perhaps matches TRBD1 (6 bases). From germline, CDR1 is SGHRS and CDR2 YFSETQ. V lost 0 bases, J lost 1 base, and 14 bases lay in between. The length of the CDR3 is 17 residues. CDR3 residues: CASSLEAGGLSNQPQHF. For the CDR3, the DNA is TGCGCCAGCAGCTTGGAAGCGGGGGGCCTAAGCAATCAGCCCCAGCATTTT.

The chain joins TRBV29-1 to TRBJ2-1; tentative D call: TRBD2 (6 bases). Germline CDR1 and CDR2: SQVTM and ANQGSEA. The CDR3 spans 15 residues. Trimming took 4 bases from V and 4 from J, leaving 17 bases between them. The CDR3 bases are TGCAGCGTTGTATTTGCTAGCGAGAGTTACAATGAGCAGTTCTTC. Translating gives CSVVFASESYNEQFF.

This clonotype was detected only a few times. J is TRBJ2-7 and V is TRBV10-3; 10 nucleotides agree with TRBD2. Germline CDR1 and CDR2: ENHRY and SYGVKD. The CDR3 extends over 14 amino acids. Trimming at V came to 2 bases and at J to 3 bases, leaving 1 base not matched to a gene. CDR3 coding DNA: TGTGCCATCAGTGAGACTAGCGGGGTCTACGAGCAGTACTTC. It translates to CAISETSGVYEQYF.

This sequence joins TRBV18 and TRBJ1-1, with D hard to call. Deletions cut 3 bases from V and 0 bases from J, with 11 bases between. The CDR3 length is 15 residues. The germline gives CDR1 KGHSH, CDR2 LQKENI. The CDR3 spells CASSPVRRLNTEAFF. In DNA, the CDR3 is TGTGCCAGCTCACCGGTACGGCGGTTGAACACTGAAGCTTTCTTT.

This clonotype has at least ten counts. The chain recombines TRBV5-1 with TRBJ2-1, with D possibly called TRBD1 or TRBD2 (5 bases each). The CDR3 covers 14 residues. Germline V CDR1 and CDR2: SGHRS, YFSETQ. Trimming stripped 4 bases from V and 7 bases from J, with 15 bases between. This CDR3 reads CASSKGPASNEQFF. CDR3 nucleotides: TGCGCCAGCAGCAAGGGACCTGCGAGTAATGAGCAGTTCTTC.

This clonotype came up many times. This chain connects TRBV12-3 or TRBV12-4 to TRBJ2-5, with D unresolved. CDR3 length equals 14 residues. V lost 7 bases to trimming and J lost 5 bases, with 17 bases between them. CDR3 sequence (DNA): TGTGCCAGCACCCTCGGACGGTCGTTGGAGACCCAGTACTTC. Its protein product is CASTLGRSLETQYF.

This clonotype was observed a handful of times. The gene calls are TRBV28 and TRBJ2-2, with TRBD1 as a possible D gene (5 bases). The germline V gene has CDR1 MDHEN and CDR2 SYDVKM. The length of the CDR3 is 20 residues. V shed 5 bases and J shed 8 bases, with 33 bases lying between them. DNA of the CDR3: TGTGCCAGCAGTGGCTCAGGGTTTAGGCCATTCCATACCCCACCGGGGGAGCTGTTTTTT. Its translation: CASSGSGFRPFHTPPGELFF.

This clonotype was seen many times. This chain uses TRBV20-1 with TRBJ1-4; TRBD1 agrees at 8 bases. Trimming took 3 bases from V and 1 from J; bases not matched to a gene: 10. Germline loops: CDR1 DFQATT, CDR2 SNEGSKA (reference sequence). CDR3 length: 17 amino acids. The CDR3 loop reads CSASGTGPRGTNEKLFF. In nucleotides, the CDR3 is TGCAGTGCTAGTGGGACAGGCCCCCGGGGAACTAATGAAAAACTGTTTTTT.

This clonotype appeared a few times. The V call is TRBV6-5, the J call TRBJ1-2; D perhaps matches TRBD1 (5 bases). V gave up 0 bases and J gave up 8 bases, with 13 bases separating them. The V gene's germline CDR1 is MNHEY and CDR2 SVGAGI. CDR3 length: 14 residues. This chain's CDR3 is CASSYSRGTGGYTF. The CDR3 DNA reads TGTGCCAGCAGTTACTCGAGGGGAACGGGCGGCTACACCTTC.

This clonotype was observed a handful of times. This rearrangement joins TRBV5-1 to TRBJ1-1; 10 bases fit TRBD1. V shed 3 bases, J shed 3 bases, and the junction held 8 bases outside the gene matches. Germline CDR1 is SGHRS and CDR2 is YFSETQ. The CDR3 contains 16 residues. This CDR3 is CASSSRQGAVDTEAFF. CDR3 nucleotide sequence: TGCGCCAGCAGCTCTCGACAGGGGGCTGTGGACACTGAAGCTTTCTTT. The full variable domain, in which reference TRBV5-1 and TRBJ1-1 provide the parts outside the CDR3, is KAGVTQTPRYLIKTRGQQVTLSCSPISGHRSVSWYQQTPGQGLQFLFEYFSETQRNKGNFPGRFSGRQFSNSRSEMNVSTLELGDSALYLCASSSRQGAVDTEAFFGQGTRLTVV.

This clonotype showed up just a few times. J is TRBJ2-1 and V is TRBV28; D is unresolved. Germline V CDR1 and CDR2: MDHEN, SYDVKM. Trimming removed 2 bases from V and 0 bases from J, with 8 bases in between. This CDR3 spans 15 amino acids. CDR3 DNA sequence: TGTGCCAGCAGTTTAGGGCGGAGCTCCTACAATGAGCAGTTCTTC. This sequence encodes CASSLGRSSYNEQFF. The variable domain in full, completed from reference TRBV28 and TRBJ2-1, reads DVKVTQSSRYLVKRTGEKVFLECVQDMDHENMFWYRQDPGLGLRLIYFSYDVKMKEKGDIPEGYSVSREKKERFSLILESASTNQTSMYLCASSLGRSSYNEQFFGPGTRLTVL.

This clonotype was found a few times. The rearrangement uses TRBV25-1 and TRBJ1-4, with no clear D. The V end was cut by 4 bases, the J end by 4 bases, with 10 bases between. This CDR3 comprises 14 residues. Per germline, CDR1 MGHDK and CDR2 SYGVNS. This CDR3 reads CASSVSGNNEKLFF. In DNA, the CDR3 is TGTGCCAGCAGTGTATCTGGGAATAATGAAAAACTGTTTTTT.

This clonotype was observed a handful of times. The chain uses TRBV7-8 and TRBJ1-5; tentatively, D is TRBD1 (6 bases). V dropped 3 bases and J dropped 4 bases, with 16 bases sitting between them. Germline lookup yields CDR1 SGHVS and CDR2 FQNEAQ. This CDR3 contains 16 residues. This chain's CDR3 is CASSFSGTQGNQPQHF. CDR3 DNA: TGTGCCAGCAGCTTCTCCGGGACACAAGGAAATCAGCCCCAGCATTTT.

Many counts were recorded for this clonotype. J is TRBJ1-5 and V is TRBV7-6; unclear D gene. This CDR3 has 13 residues. Deletions cut 4 bases from V and 5 bases from J, with 9 bases between. Germline CDR1 reads SGHVS; CDR2 reads FNYEAQ. CDR3 loop: CASSSEPHQPQHF. As DNA, the CDR3 is TGTGCCAGCAGCTCGGAACCACATCAGCCCCAGCATTTT.

This chain connects TRBV9 to TRBJ2-7; D remains ambiguous. Germline V lookup: CDR1 SGDLS, CDR2 YYNGEE. The V end lost 0 bases, the J end lost 5 bases, and 15 bases lay between the germline ends. This CDR3 spans 15 amino acids. The CDR3 bases are TGTGCCAGCAGCGTAGGCGGCGGTCCCCTTGACGAGCAGTACTTC. Its protein is CASSVGGGPLDEQYF.

The CDR3 protein is CASSSAVYTQYF. CDR3 coding DNA: TGTGCCAGCAGTTCCGCAGTTTATACGCAGTATTTT. This sequence joins TRBV6-5 and TRBJ2-3, with D unresolved. Germline-derived CDR1 and CDR2 are MNHEY and SVGAGI. V lost 4 bases and J lost 7, with 9 bases in between. CDR3 size: 12 residues.

The rearrangement links TRBV27 to TRBJ2-7; D is perhaps TRBD1 (5 bases). Germline CDR1 MNHEY, CDR2 SMNVEV (reference sequence). This CDR3 has 14 residues. Between the trimmed V and J ends, which lost 2 bases and 6 bases, there was a span of 14 bases. DNA of the CDR3: TGTGCCAGCAGTTTAAGTGCAGGGTCGGGCGAGCAGTACTTC. The encoded protein is CASSLSAGSGEQYF.

Concerning this clonotype itself: The junction and the germline gene differ at one end; a read error may be behind it. The V call is TRBV28, the J call TRBJ2-7, with D tentatively TRBD1 or TRBD2 (5 bases each). Germline V gives CDR1 MDHEN, CDR2 SYDVKM. The CDR3 contains 11 residues. The CDR3 loop is CASRWGYEQYF. The CDR3 DNA reads as TGTGCCAGCCGTTGGGGGTACGAGCAGTACTTT.

Notes on this clonotype: At one boundary the junction diverges from the germline segment, which might be a read error. The J gene is TRBJ2-3, the V gene TRBV6-6, with D perhaps being TRBD1 or TRBD2 (5 bases each). Germline V gene lookup returns CDR1 MNHNY and CDR2 SVGAGI (reference sequence). CDR3 length: 14 residues. In DNA, the CDR3 is TGTGCCAGCTGCCGGGACGGACGCACAGATACGCTGTATTTT. Protein product: CASCRDGRTDTLYF.

The chain has TRBV21-1 and TRBJ2-3. TRBV21-1 is deemed a pseudogene. The CDR3 spans 15 residues. CDR3 residues: CASSLRVSGTDTQYF. CDR3 nucleotides: TGTGCCAGCAGCCTAAGGGTTAGTGGCACAGATACGCAGTATTTT.

V usage is TRBV15 and J usage is TRBJ2-5; 10 nucleotides agree with TRBD1. J was trimmed by 4 bases and V by 2 bases; bases with no gene match: 7. The CDR3 extends over 16 amino acids. Germline V gene lookup returns CDR1 LNHNV and CDR2 YYDKDF (reference sequence). The CDR3 is CATSRHPGQGGETQYF. In DNA form, the CDR3 reads TGTGCCACCAGCAGACACCCCGGACAGGGGGGAGAGACCCAGTACTTC.